The 30 T cell receptor beta chains below were found in one sample sequenced in a study of blood T cells in healthy people across ages. It was with a sample-barcoded 5' primer and a J-beta primer mix that a second PCR of roughly 7 to 12 cycles was run. TCRdb itself ran the 5' RACE reads through MiXCR, one entry per CDR3 protein. The sample records some 900,000 distinct CDR3 sequences, 48% being singletons. Source material: blood. The source is a man aged 30-40 years in good health.

The genes are TRBV13 and TRBJ2-1; 13 nucleotides match TRBD2. Germline V lookup: CDR1 PRHDT, CDR2 FYEKMQ (reference sequence). This CDR3 contains 18 residues. V lost 3 bases and J lost 7; bases outside the gene matches: 12. Here the CDR3 DNA reads TGTGCCAGCAGCTTGCAACTAGCGGGGGGGCCCGCTAATAATGAGCAGTTCTTC. Residues: CASSLQLAGGPANNEQFF.

The chain combines TRBV20-1 with TRBJ2-1; D might be TRBD1 (6 bases). With 3 bases removed from V and 4 bases from J, the gap between germline ends came to 19 bases. This CDR3 has 16 residues. The germline V gene encodes CDR1 DFQATT and CDR2 SNEGSKA (reference sequence). This CDR3 is CSASYRQAGSYNEQFF. Written as DNA, the CDR3 is TGCAGTGCTAGCTACAGACAGGCAGGGTCTTACAATGAGCAGTTCTTC.

This chain uses TRBV4-3 with TRBJ1-4, with a possible D match to TRBD1 (5 bases). Germline lookup yields CDR1 LGHNA and CDR2 YSLEER. The CDR3 consists of 14 residues. The germline V and J ends were trimmed by 4 bases and 4 bases, with 10 bases remaining between them. This CDR3 is CASSPGTDNEKLFF. DNA for the CDR3: TGCGCCAGCAGCCCCGGGACTGATAATGAAAAACTGTTTTTT.

This clonotype was seen only once. The V gene is TRBV6-1, the J gene TRBJ2-3; 8 nucleotides align to TRBD2. This CDR3 has 16 residues. With 4 bases clipped from V and 2 bases from J, the junction kept 8 bases outside the gene matches. Germline loops: CDR1 MNHNS, CDR2 SASEGT. For the CDR3, the DNA is TGTGCCAGCAGTGGGGGGGAGCGGGGGTACACAGATACGCAGTATTTT. This translates into CASSGGERGYTDTQYF.

This clonotype was seen more than once but under ten times. V usage is TRBV27 and J usage is TRBJ2-1; D possibly uses TRBD1 or TRBD2 (5 bases each). Looked up from germline, CDR1 is MNHEY and CDR2 is SMNVEV (reference sequence). CDR3 length: 15 amino acids. V was clipped by 6 bases and J by 9 bases, with 21 bases between them. CDR3 sequence: CASREATLGVSEQFF. In DNA, the CDR3 is TGTGCCAGCAGGGAGGCAACACTGGGGGTCAGTGAGCAGTTCTTC.

This clonotype was picked up a small number of times. The chain links TRBV20-1 to TRBJ2-3, with TRBD1 as a possible D gene (6 bases). Trimming took 5 bases from V and 2 from J, leaving 17 bases between them. The CDR3 is made up of 15 amino acids. Per the germline V gene, CDR1 is DFQATT and CDR2 is SNEGSKA (reference sequence). The CDR3 reads CSASPGTSNTDTQYF. In DNA, the CDR3 is TGCAGTGCTTCCCCCGGGACATCCAACACAGATACGCAGTATTTT.

The table lists this clonotype with a count of one. The rearrangement uses TRBV4-3 and TRBJ2-5, with D unresolved. Trimming cost V 4 bases and J 3 bases, with 9 bases left between them. The CDR3 has 13 amino acids. CDR1 is LGHNA, CDR2 YSLEER, per germline. CDR3 in DNA: TGCGCCAGCAGCCCCTCAATGGAAGAGACCCAGTACTTC. This encodes CASSPSMEETQYF.

V gene TRBV20-1 combines with J gene TRBJ2-1, with 11 bases matching TRBD1. The length of the CDR3 is 15 residues. CDR1 is DFQATT, CDR2 SNEGSKA, per germline (reference sequence). V trimming: 1 base; J trimming: 4 bases; junction bases outside the gene matches: 3. The CDR3 region has the DNA TGCAGTGCTAGAGTGCGGGACAGGGGGTACAATGAGCAGTTCTTC. This gives the protein CSARVRDRGYNEQFF.

The genes are TRBV10-2 and TRBJ2-1; D gene uncertain. The CDR3 extends over 15 amino acids. Germline V gives CDR1 WSHSY, CDR2 SAAADI. Deletions cut 10 bases from V and 3 bases from J, with 19 bases between. The CDR3 DNA reads TGCGCCACCCGAAAGGATGAGCAGGACTACAATGAGCAGTTCTTC. Residues: CATRKDEQDYNEQFF.

This clonotype came up a few times. The V call is TRBV6-5, the J call TRBJ2-7; no firm D call. V lost 8 bases, J lost 1 base, and 12 bases lay in between. CDR1 and CDR2 (germline): MNHEY, SVGAGI. The CDR3 runs to 13 residues. For the CDR3, the DNA is TGTGCCAGCGGTCAGATTGTATCCTACGAGCAGTACTTC. Translating gives CASGQIVSYEQYF.

The rearrangement links TRBV28 to TRBJ1-5, with D perhaps TRBD1 (5 bases). V lost 5 bases to trimming and J lost 0 bases, with 17 bases between them. The germline gives CDR1 MDHEN, CDR2 SYDVKM. CDR3 length: 17 residues. The CDR3, as DNA: TGTGCCAGCAGTCCTCGGGGACTTTCTTATAGCAATCAGCCCCAGCATTTT. Its protein is CASSPRGLSYSNQPQHF.

The chain's CDR3 is CASSQRASGAADTQYF. The DNA of the CDR3 is TGTGCCAGCAGCCAACGGGCTAGCGGGGCGGCAGATACGCAGTATTTT. This sequence joins TRBV4-2 and TRBJ2-3; 9 bases line up with TRBD2. This CDR3 contains 16 residues. Germline V CDR1 and CDR2: LGHNA, YNFKEQ. Unmatched junction bases numbered 7, after V lost 2 bases and J lost 4 bases.

This clonotype was counted between two and nine times. V usage is TRBV5-1 and J usage is TRBJ2-3; TRBD1 aligns across 7 bases. The V gene end was trimmed by 2 bases and the J gene end by 2 bases; junction bases not matched to a gene: 8. CDR3 length: 16 residues. Germline CDR1 and CDR2: SGHRS and YFSETQ. CDR3 in amino acids: CASSFPRDSLTDTQYF. In DNA form, the CDR3 reads TGCGCCAGCAGCTTTCCCCGGGACAGCCTCACAGATACGCAGTATTTT.

The gene calls are TRBV20-1 and TRBJ2-3; D is unresolved. CDR1 and CDR2 from the germline V gene are DFQATT and SNEGSKA (reference sequence). V was shortened by 0 bases and J by 7 bases, with 8 bases between the two germline ends. The CDR3 sequence is 12 residues long. This CDR3 is CSAREVEYTQYF. The CDR3 nucleotides are TGCAGTGCTAGAGAGGTAGAATATACGCAGTATTTT.

This clonotype was detected once. J is TRBJ1-2 and V is TRBV29-1; 10 bases fit TRBD1. CDR1 SQVTM and CDR2 ANQGSEA come from the germline V gene. V gave up 7 bases and J gave up 7 bases; unmatched junction bases: 9. The CDR3 contains 13 residues. CDR3 loop: CSARGQGGVGYTF. In DNA, the CDR3 is TGCAGCGCCCGTGGACAGGGGGGAGTTGGCTACACCTTC.

The chain recombines TRBV15 with TRBJ2-7, with TRBD2 matching 7 bases. The V gene end was trimmed by 5 bases and the J gene end by 6 bases; junction bases not matched to a gene: 10. There are 14 residues in the CDR3. Germline V gene sequence: CDR1 LNHNV, CDR2 YYDKDF (reference sequence). CDR3 DNA: TGTGCCACCAGCTTAGGACTAGTAGCTCCCGAGCAGTACTTC. Translation gives CATSLGLVAPEQYF.

This clonotype has a single count. The J gene is TRBJ2-3, the V gene TRBV2, with TRBD2 matching over 12 bases. The CDR3 contains 18 residues. Germline lookup yields CDR1 SNHLY and CDR2 FYNNEI. The V segment lost 6 bases and the J segment 2 bases; nucleotides outside the gene matches: 12. CDR3: CASSPTSGGAHYTDTQYF. DNA of the CDR3: TGTGCCAGCAGCCCGACTAGCGGGGGAGCCCATTACACAGATACGCAGTATTTT.

The chain recombines TRBV7-8 with TRBJ2-1, with 12 bases fitting TRBD2. V shed 0 bases, J shed 7 bases, and the junction held 7 bases outside the gene matches. The CDR3 extends over 17 amino acids. Germline values: CDR1 SGHVS, CDR2 FQNEAQ. This chain's CDR3 is CASSLAPTSGGSNEQFF. Written as DNA, the CDR3 is TGTGCCAGCAGCTTAGCTCCGACTAGCGGGGGTTCAAATGAGCAGTTCTTC.

This clonotype was detected only a few times. The chain has TRBV5-6 and TRBJ2-5, with 7 bases fitting TRBD1. Germline CDR1 reads SGHDT; CDR2 reads YYEEEE. V shed 4 bases, J shed 0 bases, and the junction held 6 bases outside the gene matches. The CDR3 covers 15 residues. The chain's CDR3 is CASSPIDRDQETQYF. The CDR3 DNA reads TGTGCCAGCAGCCCCATTGACAGGGACCAAGAGACCCAGTACTTC.

This clonotype came up a few times. This sequence joins TRBV7-9 and TRBJ2-1; no definite D call. Deletions cut 5 bases from V and 10 bases from J, with 9 bases between. CDR1 and CDR2 from the germline V gene are SEHNR and FQNEAQ (reference sequence). The CDR3 contains 11 residues. This CDR3 reads CASSARTEQFF. The CDR3 nucleotides read TGTGCCAGCAGCGCAAGGACCGAGCAGTTCTTC.

The V gene is TRBV6-1, the J gene TRBJ1-2; possibly TRBD1 for D (5 bases). Germline V gives CDR1 MNHNS, CDR2 SASEGT. The CDR3 runs to 15 residues. V gave up 4 bases and J gave up 0 bases, with 12 bases separating them. CDR3 region: CASSGGQGANYGYTF. In DNA, the CDR3 is TGTGCCAGCAGTGGCGGTCAAGGGGCTAACTATGGCTACACCTTC.

This clonotype has a handful of counts. The chain carries TRBV7-3 and TRBJ2-1; D call uncertain. V shed 0 bases and J shed 5 bases, with 5 bases lying between them. This CDR3 has 13 residues. CDR1 SGHTA and CDR2 FQGTGA come from the germline V gene. CDR3 residues: CASSLTLNNEQFF. The CDR3 coding sequence is TGTGCCAGCAGCTTAACGCTCAACAATGAGCAGTTCTTC.

The chain uses TRBV27 and TRBJ2-7; D may be TRBD1 (6 bases). The CDR3 runs to 15 residues. Trimming took 4 bases from V and 1 from J, leaving 14 bases between them. Germline loops: CDR1 MNHEY, CDR2 SMNVEV (reference sequence). In DNA, the CDR3 is TGTGCCAGCAGTTCGGAACAGGGACCATCCTACGAGCAGTACTTC. Translation gives CASSSEQGPSYEQYF.

This clonotype showed up just a few times. The chain combines TRBV29-1 with TRBJ2-7; TRBD2 matches at 11 bases. Germline V gene sequence: CDR1 SQVTM, CDR2 ANQGSEA. Trimming at V came to 6 bases and at J to 1 base, leaving 5 bases not matched to a gene. This CDR3 region has 14 residues. CDR3 region: CSVTRTSGSYEQYF. The CDR3 coding sequence is TGCAGCGTGACTAGGACTAGCGGGTCCTACGAGCAGTACTTC.

In this sample, this clonotype turned up a few times. The chain combines TRBV10-3 with TRBJ2-1; D gene ambiguous. CDR1 and CDR2 (germline): ENHRY, SYGVKD. The CDR3 is 16 residues long. Trimming removed 0 bases at V and 5 bases at J, with 14 bases between. The CDR3 reads CAISESRMGQNNEQFF. The CDR3 DNA follows: TGTGCCATCAGTGAGTCGAGAATGGGCCAGAACAATGAGCAGTTCTTC.

This rearrangement joins TRBV7-9 to TRBJ1-2; 7 bases are shared with TRBD1. The CDR3 totals 14 residues. Germline CDR1 and CDR2: SEHNR and FQNEAQ (reference sequence). Trimming took 6 bases from V and 7 from J; bases not matched to a gene: 11. In DNA form, the CDR3 reads TGTGCCAGCAGTCGACAGGGAACGGGGCCTGGCTACACCTTC. Translating it yields CASSRQGTGPGYTF.

This clonotype was seen a few times. V is TRBV5-1 and J is TRBJ2-1, with TRBD2 identical over 9 bases. Germline trimming cut 10 bases from V and 2 bases from J; bases unmatched to any gene: 7. CDR1 is SGHRS and CDR2 is YFSETQ in the germline V gene. CDR3 length: 14 amino acids. The CDR3 region has the DNA TGCGCCTCGCGGGGGGGCGGCACCTACAATGAGCAGTTCTTC. As protein: CASRGGGTYNEQFF.

The sample holds a few counts of this clonotype. The chain carries TRBV4-2 and TRBJ2-7; 9 bases map to TRBD2. V shed 4 bases and J 5 bases; nucleotides not matched to a gene: 9. This CDR3 has 15 residues. The germline V gene encodes CDR1 LGHNA and CDR2 YNFKEQ. The CDR3 loop is CASSLLELAGNEQYF. The CDR3 DNA follows: TGTGCCAGCAGCCTGTTAGAACTAGCGGGCAACGAGCAGTACTTC.

The chain couples TRBV4-2 to TRBJ2-1; 11 bases fit TRBD2. Germline V gene sequence: CDR1 LGHNA, CDR2 YNFKEQ. V gave up 0 bases and J gave up 2 bases; unmatched junction bases: 6. The CDR3 consists of 18 residues. The CDR3 protein is CASSQDGLAGGPYNEQFF. The CDR3, as DNA: TGTGCCAGCAGCCAAGATGGGCTAGCGGGAGGTCCCTACAATGAGCAGTTCTTC.

V and J are TRBV6-5 and TRBJ2-1, with 10 bases identical to TRBD1. V lost 2 bases and J lost 14; bases outside the gene matches: 3. The CDR3 extends over 12 amino acids. Per the germline V gene, CDR1 is MNHEY and CDR2 is SVGAGI. For the CDR3, the DNA is TGTGCCAGCAGTTACGGTGGGACAGGGGAGTTCTTC. Translating it yields CASSYGGTGEFF.